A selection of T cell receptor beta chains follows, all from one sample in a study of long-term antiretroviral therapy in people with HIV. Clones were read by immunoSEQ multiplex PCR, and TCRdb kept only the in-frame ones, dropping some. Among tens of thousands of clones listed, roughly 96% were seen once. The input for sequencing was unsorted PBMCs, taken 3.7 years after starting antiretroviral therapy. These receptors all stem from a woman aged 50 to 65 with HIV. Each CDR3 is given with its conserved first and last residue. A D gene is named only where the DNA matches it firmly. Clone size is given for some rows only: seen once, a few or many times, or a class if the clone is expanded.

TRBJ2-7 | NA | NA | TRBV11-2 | CASSLGTGNYEQYF | TGTGCCAGCAGCTTAGGTACAGGGAACTACGAGCAGTACTTC
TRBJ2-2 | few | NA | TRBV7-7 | CAIASGGQAPGELFF | TGTGCTATAGCGTCGGGGGGACAAGCCCCCGGGGAGCTGTTTTTT
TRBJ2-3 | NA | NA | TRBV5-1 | CASSPLGHSTDTQYF | TGCGCCAGCAGCCCTCTAGGACATAGCACAGATACGCAGTATTTT
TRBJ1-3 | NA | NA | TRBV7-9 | CASPAPTGAAISGNTIYF | TGTGCCAGCCCGGCGCCGACGGGGGCAGCTATCTCTGGAAACACCATATATTTT
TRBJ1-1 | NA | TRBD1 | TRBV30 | CAWSRTGGLLNTEAFF | TGTGCCTGGAGTCGTACAGGGGGGCTATTGAACACTGAAGCTTTCTTT
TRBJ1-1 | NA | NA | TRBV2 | CASSVTPGDYTEAFF | TGTGCCAGCAGTGTAACACCGGGGGATTACACTGAAGCTTTCTTT
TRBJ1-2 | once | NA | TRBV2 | CASSEYGYTF | TGTGCCAGCAGTGAATATGGCTACACCTTC
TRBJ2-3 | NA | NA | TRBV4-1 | CASSQDGGGADTQYF | TGCGCCAGCAGCCAAGATGGGGGAGGCGCAGATACGCAGTATTTT
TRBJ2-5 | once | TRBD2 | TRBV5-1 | CASSAGQREGTQYF | TGCGCCAGCAGCGCCGGACAGCGGGAGGGGACCCAGTACTTC
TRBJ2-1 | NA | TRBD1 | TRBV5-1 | CASSLGPGGENEQFF | TGCGCCAGCAGCTTGGGTCCAGGGGGTGAGAATGAGCAGTTCTTC